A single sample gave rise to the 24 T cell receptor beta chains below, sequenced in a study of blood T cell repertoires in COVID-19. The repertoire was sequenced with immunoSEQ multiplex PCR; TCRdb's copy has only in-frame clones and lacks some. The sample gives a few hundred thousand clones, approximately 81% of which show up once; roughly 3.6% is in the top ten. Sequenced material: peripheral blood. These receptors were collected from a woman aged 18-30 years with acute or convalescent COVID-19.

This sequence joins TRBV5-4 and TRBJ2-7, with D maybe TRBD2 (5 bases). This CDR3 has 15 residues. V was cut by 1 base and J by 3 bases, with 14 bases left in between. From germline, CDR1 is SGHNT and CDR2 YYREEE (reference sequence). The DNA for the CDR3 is TGTGCCAGCAGCTTGTCTGCCGGGAAAAGCTACGAGCAGTACTTC. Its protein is CASSLSAGKSYEQYF.

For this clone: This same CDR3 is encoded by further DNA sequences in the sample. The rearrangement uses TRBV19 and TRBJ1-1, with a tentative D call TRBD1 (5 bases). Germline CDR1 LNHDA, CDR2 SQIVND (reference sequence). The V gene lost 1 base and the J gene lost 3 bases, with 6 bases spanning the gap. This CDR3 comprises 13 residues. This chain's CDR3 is CASSIGGDTEAFF. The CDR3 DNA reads TGTGCCAGTAGTATAGGGGGGGACACTGAAGCTTTCTTT. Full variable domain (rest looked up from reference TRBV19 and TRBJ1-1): DGGITQSPKYLFRKEGQNVTLSCEQNLNHDAMYWYRQDPGQGLRLIYYSQIVNDFQKGDIAEGYSVSREKKESFPLTVTSAQKNPTAFYLCASSIGGDTEAFFGQGTRLTVV.

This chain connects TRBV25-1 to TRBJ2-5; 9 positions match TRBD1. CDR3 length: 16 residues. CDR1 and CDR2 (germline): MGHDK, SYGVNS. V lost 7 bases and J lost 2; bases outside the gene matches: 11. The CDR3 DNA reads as TGTGCCAGCAATTCGGCTCCGGGACAGGGACAAGAGACCCAGTACTTC. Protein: CASNSAPGQGQETQYF.

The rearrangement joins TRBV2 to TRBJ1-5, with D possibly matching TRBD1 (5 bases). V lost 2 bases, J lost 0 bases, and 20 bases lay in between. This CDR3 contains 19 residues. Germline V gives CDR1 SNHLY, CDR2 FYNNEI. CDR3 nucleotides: TGTGCCAGCAGTGAATGGGGAGGGGCGGCTCTTAATAGCAATCAGCCCCAGCATTTT. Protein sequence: CASSEWGGAALNSNQPQHF. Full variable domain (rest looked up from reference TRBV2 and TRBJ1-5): EPEVTQTPSHQVTQMGQEVILRCVPISNHLYFYWYRQILGQKVEFLVSFYNNEISEKSEIFDDQFSVERPDGSNFTLKIRSTKLEDSAMYFCASSEWGGAALNSNQPQHFGDGTRLSIL.

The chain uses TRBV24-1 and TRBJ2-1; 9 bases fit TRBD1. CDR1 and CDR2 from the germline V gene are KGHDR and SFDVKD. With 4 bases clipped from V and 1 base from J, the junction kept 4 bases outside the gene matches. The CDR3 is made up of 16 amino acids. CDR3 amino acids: CATSEPQGASYNEQFF. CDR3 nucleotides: TGTGCCACCAGTGAACCACAGGGGGCATCCTACAATGAGCAGTTCTTC.

CDR3 coding DNA: TGTGCCAGCAGCTTAAAAGGACAGGGGGCGCGCTATGGCTACACCTTC. Its protein is CASSLKGQGARYGYTF. The chain couples TRBV13 to TRBJ1-2; 11 bases are a match to TRBD1. With 2 bases clipped from V and 4 bases from J, the junction kept 6 bases outside the gene matches. Per the germline V gene, CDR1 is PRHDT and CDR2 is FYEKMQ (reference sequence). The CDR3 has 16 amino acids.

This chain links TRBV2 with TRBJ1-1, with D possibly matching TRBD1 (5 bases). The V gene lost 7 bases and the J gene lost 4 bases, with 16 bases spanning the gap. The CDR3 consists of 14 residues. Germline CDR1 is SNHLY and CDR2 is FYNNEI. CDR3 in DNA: TGTGCCAGCAAACAGACACAGGCCTTCACTGAAGCTTTCTTT. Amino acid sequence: CASKQTQAFTEAFF.

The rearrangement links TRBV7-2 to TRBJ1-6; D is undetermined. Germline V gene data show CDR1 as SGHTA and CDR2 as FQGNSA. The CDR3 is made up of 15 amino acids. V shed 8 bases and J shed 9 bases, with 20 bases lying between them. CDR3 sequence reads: CASGKYGRDSSPLHF. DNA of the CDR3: TGTGCCAGCGGCAAATATGGACGGGATAGTTCACCCCTCCACTTT.

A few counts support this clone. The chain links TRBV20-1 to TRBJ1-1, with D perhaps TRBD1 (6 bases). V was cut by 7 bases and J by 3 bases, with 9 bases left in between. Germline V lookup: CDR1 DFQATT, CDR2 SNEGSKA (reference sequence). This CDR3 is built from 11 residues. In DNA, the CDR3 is TGCAGTGTCAGGGGTGACACTGAAGCTTTCTTT. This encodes CSVRGDTEAFF.

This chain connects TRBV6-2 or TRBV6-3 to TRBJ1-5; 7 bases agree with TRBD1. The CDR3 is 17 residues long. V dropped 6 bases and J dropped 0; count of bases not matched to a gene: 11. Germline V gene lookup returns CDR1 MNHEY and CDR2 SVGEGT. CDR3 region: CASSKKGTAYSNQPQHF. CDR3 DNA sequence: TGTGCCAGCAGCAAGAAAGGGACAGCCTATAGCAATCAGCCCCAGCATTTT.

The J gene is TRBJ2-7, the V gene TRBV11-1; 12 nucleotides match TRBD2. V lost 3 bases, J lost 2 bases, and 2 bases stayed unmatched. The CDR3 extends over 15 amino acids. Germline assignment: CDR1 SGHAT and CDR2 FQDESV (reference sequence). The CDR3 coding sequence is TGTGCCAGCAGCTTGACTAGCGGGAGCCCCTACGAGCAGTACTTC. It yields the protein CASSLTSGSPYEQYF.

DNA of the CDR3: TGTGCCAGCACTCCGGGAAGGTTTTACAATGAGCAGTTCTTC. It translates to CASTPGRFYNEQFF. V usage is TRBV6-5 and J usage is TRBJ2-1, with D possibly matching TRBD2 (5 bases). V lost 7 bases and J lost 4, with 14 bases in between. The germline V gene encodes CDR1 MNHEY and CDR2 SVGAGI. This CDR3 has 14 residues.

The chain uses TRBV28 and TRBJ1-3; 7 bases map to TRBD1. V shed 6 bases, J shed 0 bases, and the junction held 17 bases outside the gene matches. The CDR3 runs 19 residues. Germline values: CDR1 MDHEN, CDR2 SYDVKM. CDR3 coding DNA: TGTGCCAGCAGCTCCCCCGGGACAGCAAAGAAGAGCTCTGGAAACACCATATATTTT. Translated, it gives CASSSPGTAKKSSGNTIYF. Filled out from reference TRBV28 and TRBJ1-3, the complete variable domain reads DVKVTQSSRYLVKRTGEKVFLECVQDMDHENMFWYRQDPGLGLRLIYFSYDVKMKEKGDIPEGYSVSREKKERFSLILESASTNQTSMYLCASSSPGTAKKSSGNTIYFGEGSWLTVV.

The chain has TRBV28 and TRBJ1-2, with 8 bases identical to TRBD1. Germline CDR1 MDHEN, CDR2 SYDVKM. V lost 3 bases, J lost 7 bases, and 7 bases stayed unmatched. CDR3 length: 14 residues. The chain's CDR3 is CASSLSTGGVGYTF. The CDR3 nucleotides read TGTGCCAGCAGTTTGTCCACAGGGGGAGTTGGCTACACCTTC.

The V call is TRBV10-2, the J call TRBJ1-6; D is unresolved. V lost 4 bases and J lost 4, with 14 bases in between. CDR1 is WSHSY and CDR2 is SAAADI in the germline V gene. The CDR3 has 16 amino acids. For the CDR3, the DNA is TGCGCCAGCAGTGGATGGCTCCTGGAGTATAATTCACCCCTCCACTTT. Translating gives CASSGWLLEYNSPLHF.

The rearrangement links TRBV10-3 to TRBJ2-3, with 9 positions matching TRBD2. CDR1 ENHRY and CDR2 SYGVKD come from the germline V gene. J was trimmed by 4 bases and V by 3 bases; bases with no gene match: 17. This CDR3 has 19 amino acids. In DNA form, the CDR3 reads TGTGCCATCAGTGAATTACGAGCGGGAGGCCCCGGGGACGCAGATACGCAGTATTTT. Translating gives CAISELRAGGPGDADTQYF.

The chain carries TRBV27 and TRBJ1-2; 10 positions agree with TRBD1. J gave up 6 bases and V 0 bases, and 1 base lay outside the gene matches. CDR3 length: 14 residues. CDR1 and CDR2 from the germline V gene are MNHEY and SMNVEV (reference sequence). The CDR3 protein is CASSLSDRGHGYTF. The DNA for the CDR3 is TGTGCCAGCAGTTTATCTGACAGGGGGCATGGCTACACCTTC.

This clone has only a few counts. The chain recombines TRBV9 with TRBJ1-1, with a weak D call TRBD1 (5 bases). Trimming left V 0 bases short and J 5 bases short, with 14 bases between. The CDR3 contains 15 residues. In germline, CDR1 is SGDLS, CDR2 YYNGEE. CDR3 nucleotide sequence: TGTGCCAGCAGCGTAGGGCAGGGCGTCGGGACTGAAGCTTTCTTT. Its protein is CASSVGQGVGTEAFF.

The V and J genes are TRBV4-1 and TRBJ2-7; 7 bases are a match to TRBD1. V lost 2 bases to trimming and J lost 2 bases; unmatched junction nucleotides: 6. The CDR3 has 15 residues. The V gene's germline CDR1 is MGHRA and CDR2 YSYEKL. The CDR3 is CASSQPGTATYEQYF. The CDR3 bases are TGCGCCAGCAGCCAACCCGGGACAGCCACCTACGAGCAGTACTTC.

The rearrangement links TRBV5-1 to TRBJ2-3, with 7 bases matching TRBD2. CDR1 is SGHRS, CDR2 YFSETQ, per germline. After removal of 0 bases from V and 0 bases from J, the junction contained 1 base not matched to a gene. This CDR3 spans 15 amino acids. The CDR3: CASSLGSGSTDTQYF. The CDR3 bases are TGCGCCAGCAGCTTGGGTAGCGGGAGCACAGATACGCAGTATTTT.

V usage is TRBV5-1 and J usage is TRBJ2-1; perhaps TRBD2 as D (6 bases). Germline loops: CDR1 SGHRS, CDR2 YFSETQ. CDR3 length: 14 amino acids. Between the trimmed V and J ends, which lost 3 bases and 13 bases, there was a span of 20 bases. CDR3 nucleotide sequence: TGCGCCAGCAGCTCGGGACTCCCGGGCGCCGAACAGTTCTTC. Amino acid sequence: CASSSGLPGAEQFF.

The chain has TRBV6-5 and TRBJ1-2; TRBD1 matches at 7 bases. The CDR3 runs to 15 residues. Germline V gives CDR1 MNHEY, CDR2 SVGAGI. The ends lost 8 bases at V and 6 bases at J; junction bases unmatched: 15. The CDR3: CASRPGTAGQNGYTF. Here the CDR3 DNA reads TGTGCCAGCCGACCCGGGACAGCTGGGCAGAATGGCTACACCTTC.

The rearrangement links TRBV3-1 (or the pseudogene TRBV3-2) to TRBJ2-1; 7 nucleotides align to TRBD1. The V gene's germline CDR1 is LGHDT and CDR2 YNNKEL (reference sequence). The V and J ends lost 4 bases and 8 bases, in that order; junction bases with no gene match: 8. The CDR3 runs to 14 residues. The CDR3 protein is CASSPQGIWDEQFF. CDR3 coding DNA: TGTGCCAGCAGCCCACAGGGGATTTGGGATGAGCAGTTCTTC.

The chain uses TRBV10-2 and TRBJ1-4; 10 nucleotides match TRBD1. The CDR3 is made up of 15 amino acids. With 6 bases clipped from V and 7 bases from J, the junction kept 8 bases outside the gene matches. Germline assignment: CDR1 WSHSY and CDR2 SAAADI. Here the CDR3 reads CASRDATGGGEKLFF. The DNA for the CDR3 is TGCGCCAGCAGAGACGCGACAGGGGGCGGTGAAAAACTGTTTTTT.